Listed here are 7 T cell receptor beta chains from one sample, sequenced in a study of T cells in Graves' hyperthyroidism and ophthalmopathy. TCR beta CDR3 regions were amplified from RNA transcripts. The primer set for the first-round RT-PCR of the TCR CDR3 was HTBI. TCRdb re-called the multiplex PCR reads with MiXCR, one entry per CDR3 protein. The table shows hundreds of thousands of distinct CDR3 sequences, with less than 15% occurring only once. Sequencing was done on a sample of blood. The source of these receptors is a woman aged 18-29 years with Graves' hyperthyroidism.

The chain employs TRBV4-1 and TRBJ2-5; the match to TRBD2 covers 11 bases. V lost 4 bases and J lost 1; bases outside the gene matches: 2. CDR1 and CDR2 (germline): MGHRA, YSYEKL. CDR3 length equals 15 residues. This CDR3 is CASSPGLAVQETQYF. CDR3 nucleotides: TGCGCCAGCAGCCCGGGACTAGCGGTCCAAGAGACCCAGTACTTC.

Worth noting for this clonotype: A much bigger clone sits one base away, suggesting this may be a read error. The chain is built from TRBV18 and TRBJ2-5, with 9 nucleotides matching TRBD2. CDR3 size: 15 residues. CDR1 and CDR2 (germline): KGHSH, LQKENI. J was trimmed by 0 bases and V by 1 base; bases with no gene match: 0. The CDR3 coding sequence is TGTGCCAGCTCACCACGGACTAGCGACCAAGAGACCCAGTACTTC. This sequence encodes CASSPRTSDQETQYF.

In this sample, this clonotype turned up many times. The chain employs TRBV7-9 and TRBJ1-2; D is possibly TRBD1 (5 bases). The CDR3 is made up of 16 amino acids. Trimming took 1 base from V and 5 from J, leaving 17 bases between them. The germline V gene encodes CDR1 SEHNR and CDR2 FQNEAQ (reference sequence). CDR3 DNA sequence: TGTGCCAGCAGCTTAGAGCCAGGGCCTTCGCCATATGGCTACACCTTC. Translation: CASSLEPGPSPYGYTF. Together with reference TRBV7-9 and TRBJ1-2, the CDR3 gives the full variable domain: DTGVSQNPRHKITKRGQNVTFRCDPISEHNRLYWYRQTLGQGPEFLTYFQNEAQLEKSRLLSDRFSAERPKGSFSTLEIQRTEQGDSAMYLCASSLEPGPSPYGYTFGSGTRLTVV.

In its sample, this clonotype was seen a few times. This rearrangement joins TRBV12-3 or TRBV12-4 to TRBJ2-1, with D perhaps being TRBD1 or TRBD2 (6 bases each). The CDR3 runs 18 residues. Trimming removed 4 bases from V and 7 bases from J, with 26 bases in between. As DNA, the CDR3 is TGTGCCAGCAGTTCACGAGGAGGGGGGTGGTCCCGCGGGAATGAGCAGTTCTTC. Amino acids: CASSSRGGGWSRGNEQFF.

The table lists this clonotype with many counts. The chain joins TRBV28 to TRBJ2-7; TRBD2 aligns across 15 bases. This CDR3 is 19 amino acids long. The germline CDR1 and CDR2 sequences are MDHEN and SYDVKM. V trimming: 3 bases; J trimming: 5 bases; junction bases outside the gene matches: 14. The CDR3 sequence: CASSFPGLAGGPSPHEQYF. The CDR3 DNA follows: TGTGCCAGCAGTTTCCCCGGACTAGCGGGAGGGCCTAGTCCCCACGAGCAGTACTTC.

The chain combines TRBV9 with TRBJ2-3; 7 nucleotides align to TRBD2. Germline CDR1 and CDR2: SGDLS and YYNGEE. The length of the CDR3 is 15 residues. Germline trimming cut 3 bases from V and 3 bases from J; bases unmatched to any gene: 7. The CDR3 DNA reads as TGTGCCAGCAGCGCTGGGACTATACCGACAGATACGCAGTATTTT. This codes for CASSAGTIPTDTQYF.

This clonotype was observed many times. This sequence joins TRBV28 and TRBJ1-5; D is possibly TRBD1 (5 bases). The germline gives CDR1 MDHEN, CDR2 SYDVKM. Trimming removed 11 bases from V and 4 bases from J, with 12 bases in between. The CDR3 runs 12 residues. This CDR3 is CAVRGGNQPQHF. The CDR3 DNA follows: TGTGCCGTTCGGGGGGGAAATCAGCCCCAGCATTTT. Together with reference TRBV28 and TRBJ1-5, the CDR3 gives the full variable domain: DVKVTQSSRYLVKRTGEKVFLECVQDMDHENMFWYRQDPGLGLRLIYFSYDVKMKEKGDIPEGYSVSREKKERFSLILESASTNQTSMYLCAVRGGNQPQHFGDGTRLSIL.